These T cell receptor beta chains were read from a single sample in a study of memory CD4+ T cells and cytomegalovirus serostatus. The table came from immunoSEQ multiplex PCR; TCRdb's copy has only in-frame clones and leaves some out. The sample gives about 50,000 clones, about 79% of which show up once; approximately 0.59% is in the top ten. Sequences were obtained from memory CD4+ T cells from blood. The source is an adult in good health and CMV-seronegative. Each CDR3 is given without its conserved first and last residue.

j_call,v_call,cdr3_aa
TRBJ2-2,TRBV6-5,ASLRTSNTGELF
TRBJ2-1,TRBV28,ASITGGSYNEQF
TRBJ1-1,TRBV11-3,ASFPHRQKEAF
TRBJ2-7,TRBV27,ASSPTRDRGLREQY
TRBJ1-4,TRBV6-5,ASSYGQGDEKLF
TRBJ2-7,TRBV7-2,ASSFRGEYEQY
TRBJ1-4,TRBV4-1,ASSPPKGRRANEKLF
TRBJ2-5,TRBV29-1,SVGLAGDEETQY
TRBJ2-5,TRBV20-1,SAPVGETQY
TRBJ2-3,TRBV11-3,ASSLGTSGLEDTQY
TRBJ2-7,TRBV7-2,ASGSGASYEQY
TRBJ2-1,TRBV9,ASSADQGTEQF
TRBJ1-2,TRBV13,ASSSMRTGTYGYT
TRBJ2-2,TRBV19,ASSITVNTGELF
TRBJ1-5,TRBV21-1,ASSVWLHWHHQPQH
TRBJ2-5,TRBV10-3,AISGGDQETQY
TRBJ2-7,TRBV2,ASLRAGLDYEQY
TRBJ1-5,TRBV19,ASSGTGNQPQH
TRBJ1-6,TRBV5-1,ASGTGHSLNSPLH
TRBJ1-6,TRBV5-1,ASSLPGADSPLH
TRBJ2-1,TRBV11-3,ASSSGLATNEQF
TRBJ1-5,TRBV6-1,ASMDYSNQPQH
TRBJ1-2,TRBV2,ASSETRRGYT
TRBJ1-4,TRBV28,ASSHSGQGSGEKLF
TRBJ1-2,TRBV6-5,ATRDSNYGYT
TRBJ2-7,TRBV27,ASSLGTGESYEQY
TRBJ1-6,TRBV30,ALTRGAARNSPLH
TRBJ1-3,TRBV30,AWKRGQGNTIY
TRBJ1-6,TRBV7-9,ASSPGQGYKSPLH
TRBJ1-1,TRBV2,ASSRQGEAF
TRBJ1-1,TRBV5-1,ASRPGWHTEAF
TRBJ1-2,TRBV5-1,ASRPNPQGDYGYT
TRBJ1-2,TRBV27,ASSPQGLGGYT
TRBJ1-3,TRBV5-5,ASSPEDRGGNTIY
TRBJ2-3,TRBV4-2,ASSKLAGGLTDTQY
TRBJ2-7,TRBV11-2,ASSLDYEQY
TRBJ1-2,TRBV5-6,ASSSGQLKYGYT
TRBJ1-6,TRBV2,ASSRPGHNNSPLH
TRBJ1-1,TRBV11-2,ASSPKLQGDTEAF
TRBJ1-5,TRBV19,ASSIEGLTPQH
TRBJ2-5,TRBV7-3,ASSSDPRTSGKETQY
TRBJ2-6,TRBV6-6,ASSTGGLSGANVLT
TRBJ2-2,TRBV4-1,ASSQRGPNTGELF
TRBJ2-5,TRBV5-1,ASSLVGRTSETQY
TRBJ1-2,TRBV7-2,ASSFGTAPGYT
TRBJ2-5,TRBV18,ASSPKTSGGGETQY
TRBJ1-5,TRBV7-9,ASQEGQNQPQH
TRBJ2-1,TRBV11-2,ASSPSSGYNEQF
TRBJ1-5,TRBV18,ASSPPNQPQH
TRBJ1-1,TRBV11-1,ASSLGTANTEAF
TRBJ1-1,TRBV7-9,ASSSWGTDHTEAF
TRBJ1-5,TRBV19,ASSLAAHNQPQH
TRBJ1-3,TRBV11-2,ASSTRISGNTIY
TRBJ2-3,TRBV4-1,ASSQGTGLGTDTQY
TRBJ1-1,TRBV7-2,ASSLQGGSEAF
TRBJ1-1,TRBV9,ASSPRRDRGLNTEAF
TRBJ2-2,TRBV7-2,ASSLEGRTGNTGELF
TRBJ2-5,TRBV7-9,ASSLEAGGLETQY
TRBJ2-3,TRBV2,ASYLAGGTDTQY